This T cell receptor beta chain was captured in a study of T cells after yellow fever vaccination (dated 2019 in TCRdb). Turning to the overall study: The SMART-Seq v4 Ultra Low Input RNA kit was used to prepare libraries from fractions with low cell numbers. Bulk TCR alpha and beta repertoires were sequenced longitudinally to track T-cell clones before and after primary and booster YFV17D yellow fever vaccination. The cohort comprised two healthy male donors, one aged 18 to 29 and one aged 30 to 40 years. Blood was drawn at multiple timepoints before and after primary and secondary immunization, with bulk PBMC replicates and cell subsets isolated.

TCR cDNA was synthesized by 5'RACE template switching, through which a universal primer site and unique molecular identifiers were introduced. cDNA synthesis was primed from both the TCR alpha and TCR beta constant segments. Libraries were amplified in two PCR steps, with sample barcodes and sequencing adapters added in the second step. Sequencing of the libraries was done on either Illumina HiSeq 2500 (2x100 bp) or NovaSeq (2x150 bp). The study's own analysis went as follows. Reads were demultiplexed and collapsed into UMI consensus sequences with MIGEC, and V(D)J alignment was performed with MiXCR. Clonotypes responding to the vaccine were identified with edgeR on replicate PBMC samples, with the criteria of FDR below 0.01 and a log2 fold change above 5 up to day 15. Each bulk clonotype was labeled CD4 or CD8 based on which sequenced repertoire, CD4 or CD8, contained the clonotype at higher abundance. TCRdb reprocessed the public reads (quality trimming at Q25 with fastp, clone calling with MiXCR) and kept in-frame beta chains. Each entry merges the rows of one CDR3 protein and shows their most common DNA and genes. TCRdb assigned the V and J calls; the authors' analysis was not used. Within this sample are roughly 500,000 distinct CDR3 sequences, with about 19% of them counted one time only. 13% to 15% of the sample is in the top ten clones.

With respect to this clonotype: Which antigen it targets is not known. Per-nucleotide qualities are absent, and no much larger clonotype sits a single base away.

Based on the germline V gene, the CDR1 and CDR2 sequences are SGDLS and YYNGEE. V was cut back by 0 bases and J by 0 bases, leaving a gap of 7 bases between them. The CDR3 covers 14 residues, taking in both the cysteine and the phenylalanine. Only CDR3 DNA remains: 42 bases, in frame from the first base. The study at large found these results: Most clones expanded after primary vaccination (approximately 96% of CD4 and approximately 90% of CD8) were re-detected after the booster, suggesting that broad memory maintenance occurred. Because abundant contaminating clonotypes from the bulk population could be contained in FACS-sorted repertoires, computational filtering was required. A small fraction of clonotypes showed up in both the CD4 and CD8 compartments, probably as a result of convergent recombination. The secondary T-cell response was found to be weaker but faster than the primary response, with a peak reached on day 5 rather than on day 15. Because the study included only a couple of donors, the extent to which the findings can be generalized is limited.

The label giving this sample's treatment or condition can be read as: live attenuated yellow fever vaccine strain. At every blood-draw timepoint, two biological replicates of bulk PBMCs were collected. PBMCs were isolated from peripheral blood using a standard Ficoll-Paque protocol. TriZol was used to extract RNA from bulk PBMCs, CD4 and CD8 fractions, and dextramer-positive and dextramer-negative fractions. This clonotype was sampled from a young man who received the YFV17D yellow fever vaccine. Recombination joined TRBV9 with TRBJ2-7; the D gene remains uncertain. The source was PBMCs, collected 15 days after the yellow fever booster vaccination. The base sequence is TGTGCCAGCAGCGTAGAAGGTAACTCCTACGAGCAGTACTTC. Its translation reads: CASSVEGNSYEQYF.